These T cell receptor beta chains were read from a single sample in a study of blood T cells in healthy people across ages. TCRdb reprocessed the 5' RACE reads with MiXCR, giving one entry per CDR3 protein. This sample has about a million distinct CDR3 sequences, with roughly 50% found just once. The sample comprised blood. These receptors originate from a young man in good health. CDR3s include the opening cysteine and the closing phenylalanine or tryptophan. A D gene is named only where the DNA matches it firmly. Part of the rows lack a size; the others show once, few, many or a class for expanded clones.

d_call | cdr3_length | j_call | clone_size | v_call | cdr3_aa | cdr3_nt
TRBD2 | 14 | TRBJ2-7 | - | TRBV7-8 | CASSLEPSGYEQYF | TGTGCCAGCAGCTTAGAGCCTAGCGGCTACGAGCAGTACTTC
TRBD2 | 14 | TRBJ2-1 | - | TRBV7-9 | CASSLLWRGDEQFF | TGTGCCAGCAGCTTACTCTGGCGGGGGGATGAGCAGTTCTTC
- | 12 | TRBJ1-2 | many | TRBV7-2 | CASRADNPGYTF | TGTGCCAGCCGGGCCGACAACCCCGGCTACACCTTC
- | 14 | TRBJ1-4 | few | TRBV7-9 | CASSLVQGGEKLFF | TGTGCCAGCAGCTTAGTACAGGGCGGGGAAAAACTGTTTTTT
- | 14 | TRBJ2-5 | - | TRBV7-2 | CASSDLPYQETQYF | TGTGCCAGCAGCGATCTTCCGTACCAAGAGACCCAGTACTTC
TRBD1 | 15 | TRBJ1-4 | - | TRBV7-9 | CASSLEGQGGEKLFF | TGTGCCAGCAGCTTAGAAGGACAGGGCGGTGAAAAACTGTTTTTT
- | 11 | TRBJ2-5 | once | TRBV20-1 | CSASLDGRQYF | TGCAGTGCAAGTTTGGACGGCCGGCAGTACTTC
- | 18 | TRBJ1-4 | - | TRBV21-1 | CASSKERDRGRKCEKLFF | TGTGCCAGCAGCAAAGAGCGGGACAGGGGGCGGAAGTGTGAAAAACTGTTTTTT
TRBD1 | 16 | TRBJ2-5 | few | TRBV7-2 | CATQRDTGTVQETQYF | TGTGCCACCCAACGAGACACAGGGACAGTACAAGAGACCCAGTACTTC
- | 15 | TRBJ2-5 | - | TRBV6-5 | CASSSHLKAQETQYF | TGTGCCAGCAGTTCCCATTTGAAGGCTCAAGAGACCCAGTACTTC
- | 16 | TRBJ2-1 | - | TRBV7-3 | CASSSNPGTKYNEQFF | TGTGCCAGCAGCTCGAACCCCGGGACAAAGTACAATGAGCAGTTCTTC
TRBD1 | 15 | TRBJ1-1 | few | TRBV5-1 | CASSLEWTGNTEAFF | TGCGCCAGCAGCTTGGAATGGACAGGGAACACTGAAGCTTTCTTT
- | 12 | TRBJ2-1 | - | TRBV4-2 | CATLGGDNEQFF | TGTGCCACCCTTGGGGGAGACAATGAGCAGTTCTTC
TRBD1 | 15 | TRBJ1-2 | once | TRBV28 | CASSPPDRVFRGYTF | TGTGCCAGCAGTCCCCCGGACAGGGTCTTCCGTGGCTACACCTTC
- | 16 | TRBJ2-4 | few | TRBV10-3 | CAISESRGVVKNIQYF | TGTGCCATCAGTGAGTCTCGCGGGGTAGTCAAAAACATTCAGTACTTC
TRBD1 | 18 | TRBJ2-7 | - | TRBV6-5 | CASSYSGQGVTFSYEQYF | TGTGCCAGCAGTTACTCGGGACAGGGAGTCACGTTCTCCTACGAGCAGTACTTC
- | 15 | TRBJ2-5 | - | TRBV4-2 | CASSQDRGEKETQYF | TGTGCCAGCAGCCAAGACAGAGGGGAGAAAGAGACCCAGTACTTC
TRBD1 | 13 | TRBJ2-7 | - | TRBV12-3/TRBV12-4 | CASQRQGTYEQYF | TGTGCCAGCCAACGACAGGGGACCTACGAGCAGTACTTC